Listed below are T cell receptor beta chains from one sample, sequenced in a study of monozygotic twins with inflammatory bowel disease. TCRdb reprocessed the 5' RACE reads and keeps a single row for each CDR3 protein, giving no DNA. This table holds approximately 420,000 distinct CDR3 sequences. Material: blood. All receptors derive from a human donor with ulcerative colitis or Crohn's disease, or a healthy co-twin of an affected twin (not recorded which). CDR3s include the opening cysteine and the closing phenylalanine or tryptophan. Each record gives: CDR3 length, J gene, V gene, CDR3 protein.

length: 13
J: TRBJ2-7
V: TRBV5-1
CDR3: CASSLAGYYEQYF

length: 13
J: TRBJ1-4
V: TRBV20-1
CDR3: CSVEAVAGEKLFF

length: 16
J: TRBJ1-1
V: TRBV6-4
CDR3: CASRRGWGADGTEAFF

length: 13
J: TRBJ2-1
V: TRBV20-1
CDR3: CSARAGGRDEQFF

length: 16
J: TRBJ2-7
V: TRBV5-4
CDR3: CASSPPGGSGGSEQYF

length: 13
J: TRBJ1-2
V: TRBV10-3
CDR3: CAISLQGAGGYTF

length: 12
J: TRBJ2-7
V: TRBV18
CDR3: CASSPQSREQYF

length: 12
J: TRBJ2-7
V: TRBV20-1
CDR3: CSAGGRAYEQYF

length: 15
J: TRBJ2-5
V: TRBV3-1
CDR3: CASSQDSLAKETQYF

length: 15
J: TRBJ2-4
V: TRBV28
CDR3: CASRGDSRRGNIQYF

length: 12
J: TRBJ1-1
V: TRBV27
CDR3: CASFFGGTEAFF

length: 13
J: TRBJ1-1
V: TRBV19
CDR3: CASSTSLNTEAFF

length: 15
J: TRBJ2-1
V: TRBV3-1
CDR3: CASSHWRGVYNEQFF

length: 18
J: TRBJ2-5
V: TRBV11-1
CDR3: CASSLGQKVSGREETQYF

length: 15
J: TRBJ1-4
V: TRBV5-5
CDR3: CASSLAGTTNEKLFF

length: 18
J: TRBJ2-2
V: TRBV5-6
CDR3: CASSLGGTRFANTGELFF

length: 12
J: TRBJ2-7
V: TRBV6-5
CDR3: CASRNTGSEQYF

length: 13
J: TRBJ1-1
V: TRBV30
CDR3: CAWSLRRRTEAFF

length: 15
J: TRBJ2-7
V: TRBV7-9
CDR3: CASSLTRGNSYEQYF

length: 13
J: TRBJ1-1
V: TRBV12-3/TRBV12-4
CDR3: CASSLGGAIEAFF

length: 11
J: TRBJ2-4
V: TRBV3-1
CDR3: CASSQVNIQYF

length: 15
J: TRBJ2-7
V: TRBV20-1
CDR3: CSALSGTGGRYEQYF

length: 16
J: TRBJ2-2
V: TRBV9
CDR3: CASSVGLAGAPGELFF

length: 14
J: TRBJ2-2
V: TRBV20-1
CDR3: CSAIRDPNTGELFF

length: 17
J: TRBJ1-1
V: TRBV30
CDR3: CAWSPRTGLNMNTEAFF

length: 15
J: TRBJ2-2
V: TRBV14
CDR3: CASSQVLPGGGELFF

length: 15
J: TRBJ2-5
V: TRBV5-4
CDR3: CASSLAGGERETQYF

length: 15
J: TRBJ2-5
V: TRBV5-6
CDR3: CASSLKTDLHETQYF

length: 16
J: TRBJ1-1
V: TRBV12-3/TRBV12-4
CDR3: CASRPSRSGANTEAFF

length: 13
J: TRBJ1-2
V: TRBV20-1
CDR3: CSASGGTTNGYTF

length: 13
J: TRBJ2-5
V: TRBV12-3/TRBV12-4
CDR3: CASSPKGAETQYF

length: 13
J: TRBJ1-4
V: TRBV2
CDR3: CAGKDRGNEKLFF

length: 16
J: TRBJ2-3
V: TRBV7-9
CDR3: CASSIQRGLGTDTQYF

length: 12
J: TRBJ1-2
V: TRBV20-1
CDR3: CSLPEGDHGYTF

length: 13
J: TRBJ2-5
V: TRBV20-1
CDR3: CSASAVVRKTQYF

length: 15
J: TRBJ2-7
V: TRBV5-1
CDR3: CASSTGGTAGSEQYF